This T cell receptor (beta chain) is from a study of CD8 T cells in Susac syndrome. The study's findings and limits: The study admitted that it had a relatively small number of individuals in its TCR sequencing and HLA analysis.

The authors sequenced TCR beta from blood CD8+ and CD4+ T cells. The TEMRA cells underwent FACS enrichment, while the CD8+ and CD4+ T cells underwent negative isolation. Concerning this clonotype: Its specificity is not known.

After extraction with the RNeasy kit, about 0.45 to 1 ug of the RNA was reverse transcribed using random hexamers. Amplification of TCR beta CDR3 used immunoSEQ multiplex PCR across 54 Vbeta and 13 Jbeta. MiXCR, applied by TCRdb to the immunoSEQ multiplex PCR reads, yields one record per CDR3 protein. The table lists around 71,000 distinct CDR3 sequences, over 95% of them singletons. V dropped 6 bases and J dropped 4; count of bases not matched to a gene: 7. This CDR3 is 13 amino acids long. Looked up from germline, CDR1 is DFQATT and CDR2 is SNEGSKA (reference sequence). The sample consisted of CD4+ T cells from PBMCs. The TCR sequence derives from a human donor with multiple sclerosis. V is TRBV20-1 and J is TRBJ2-7, with 9 nucleotides matching TRBD2. In DNA form, the CDR3 reads TGCAGTGCCAGTAGCGGGGGAGGGTACGAGCAGTACTTC. Amino acid sequence: CSASSGGGYEQYF.